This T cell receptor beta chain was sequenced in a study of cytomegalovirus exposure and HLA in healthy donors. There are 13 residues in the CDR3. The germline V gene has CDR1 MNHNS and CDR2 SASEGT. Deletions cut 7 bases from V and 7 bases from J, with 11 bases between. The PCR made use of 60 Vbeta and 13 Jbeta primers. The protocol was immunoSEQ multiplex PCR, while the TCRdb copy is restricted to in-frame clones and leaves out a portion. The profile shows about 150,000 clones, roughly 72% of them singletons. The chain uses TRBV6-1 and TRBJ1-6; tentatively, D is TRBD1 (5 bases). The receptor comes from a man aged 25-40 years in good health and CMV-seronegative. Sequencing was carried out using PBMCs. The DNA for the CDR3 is TGTGCCAGCACCCCGGGGGACAATTCACCCCTCCACTTT. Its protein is CASTPGDNSPLHF.